This is a list of T cell receptor beta chains from one sample in a study of beta chain features in type 1 diabetes. Only in-frame clones appear in the TCRdb table, and some are missing; sequencing was by immunoSEQ multiplex PCR. The sample comprises a few hundred thousand clones, around 9.6% of which are singletons, and less than 0.65% rests with the top ten. The specimen sequenced was central memory CD4+ T cells from blood. These receptors all stem from a man aged 25 to 40 with type 1 diabetes. CDR3s include the opening cysteine and the closing phenylalanine or tryptophan. Fields, in order: clone size, J gene, V gene, D gene, CDR3 DNA, CDR3 protein. The D gene is left open where the match is weak. Clone size is shown for a subset of rows, as once, few, many or a class of expanded clone.

>.|TRBJ2-5|TRBV5-4|TRBD2
TGTGCCAGCAGCTTGTCTAGCGGACAAGAGACTCAGTACTTC
CASSLSSGQETQYF
>.|TRBJ2-1|TRBV18|TRBD1
TGTGCCAGCTCACCACCTAGGACAGGCTACAATGAGCAGTTCTTC
CASSPPRTGYNEQFF
>.|TRBJ2-5|TRBV9|.
TGTGCCAGCAGCCCCCCCGACGGGAGAGGGGAGACCCAGTACTTC
CASSPPDGRGETQYF
>.|TRBJ2-6|TRBV11-2|TRBD1
TGTGCCAGCAGCTACCCCAACAGGGGATCAGGGGCCAACGTCCTGACTTTC
CASSYPNRGSGANVLTF
>.|TRBJ1-2|TRBV28|.
TGTGCCAGCAGTTTTCGAACAAACCACTATGGCTACACCTTC
CASSFRTNHYGYTF
>few|TRBJ2-4|TRBV6-1|TRBD1
TGTGCCAGCACCCAGGGACAGGGTCTCCTTCAGTACTTC
CASTQGQGLLQYF
>few|TRBJ1-1|TRBV27|.
TGTGCCAGCTGGAGAACTAGTGGAATCGACACTGAAGCTTTCTTT
CASWRTSGIDTEAFF
>many|TRBJ2-3|TRBV7-9|.
TGTGCCAGCAGCTTAACTGTCAGCACAGATACGCAGTATTTT
CASSLTVSTDTQYF
>.|TRBJ1-5|TRBV15|TRBD1
TGTGCCACCAGCAGAGGACAGGGCGATCAGCCCCAGCATTTT
CATSRGQGDQPQHF
>few|TRBJ2-1|TRBV5-1|TRBD2
TGCGCCAGCAGCCAGGGCGGGAGTGGCAATGAGCAGTTCTTC
CASSQGGSGNEQFF
>few|TRBJ1-2|TRBV2|.
TGTGCCAGCAGCTTCGGCGGGCAGAACTATGGCTACACCTTC
CASSFGGQNYGYTF
>.|TRBJ1-4|TRBV10-2|.
TGCGCCAGCAGTGAGGGGGGTGAAAAACTGTTTTTT
CASSEGGEKLFF
>.|TRBJ1-2|TRBV6-1|TRBD1
TGTGCCAGCAGTGAACGGACAGGGGATGGCTACACCTTC
CASSERTGDGYTF
>.|TRBJ2-7|TRBV11-3|TRBD2
TGTGCCAGCAGCTCTAGCGGGAGCTCCTACGAGCAGTACTTC
CASSSSGSSYEQYF
>.|TRBJ1-4|TRBV7-9|TRBD1
TGTGCCGCCGGGGACAGAGTAAATGAAAAACTGTTTTTT
CAAGDRVNEKLFF
>many|TRBJ2-7|TRBV21-1|.
TGTGCCAGCAGCCCCGGAAAGCGGGGCTACGAGCAGTACTTC
CASSPGKRGYEQYF
>.|TRBJ2-4|TRBV9|.
TGTGCCAGCAGCCTAACCCTTGACAACCCGGCGGGGAACATTCAGTACTTC
CASSLTLDNPAGNIQYF
>few|TRBJ2-7|TRBV18|TRBD1
TGTGCCAGCTCACCCGGGACAGGGGTTTACGAGCAGTACTTC
CASSPGTGVYEQYF
>.|TRBJ2-7|TRBV5-6|.
TGTGCCAGCACCTGGTTTGACAGGAGGACCTACGAGCAGTACTTC
CASTWFDRRTYEQYF
>many|TRBJ2-7|TRBV7-9|.
TGTGCCAGCAGCTTAACGGGGCTCCTCGAGCAGTACTTC
CASSLTGLLEQYF
>.|TRBJ1-2|TRBV5-1|TRBD1
TGCGCCAGCAGCTGGGGACAGGGAGCTAACTATGGCTACACCTTC
CASSWGQGANYGYTF
>few|TRBJ2-5|TRBV10-3|.
TGTGCCATCAGGGGGGGAACAGGACAAGAGACCCAGTACTTC
CAIRGGTGQETQYF
>.|TRBJ2-7|TRBV7-9|.
TGTGCCAGCAGCTTAGGGGCAGGATTCTCCTACGAGCAGTACTTC
CASSLGAGFSYEQYF
>.|TRBJ2-1|TRBV11-3|.
TGTGCCAGCAGCAATATTATTACTAGGGCGGGTTACAATGAGCAGTTCTTC
CASSNIITRAGYNEQFF
>few|TRBJ2-1|TRBV5-4|TRBD2
TGTGCCAGCAGCCAAGAGGGGATAGCGGGAAGCAATGAGCAGTTCTTC
CASSQEGIAGSNEQFF
>few|TRBJ2-4|TRBV11-2|.
TGTGCCAGCAGCTCCTGGACAGAAGAAAACATTCAGTACTTC
CASSSWTEENIQYF
>.|TRBJ1-2|TRBV10-3|TRBD1
TGTGCCATCACCCAGGACAGGAGGGATGGCTACACCTTC
CAITQDRRDGYTF
>.|TRBJ2-3|TRBV4-1|TRBD2
TGCGCCAGCAGCCAAGAATCCCTAGCGGGAACCTTAAGCACAGATACGCAGTATTTT
CASSQESLAGTLSTDTQYF
>.|TRBJ2-7|TRBV5-5|TRBD1
TGTGCCAGCAGCTCCAACAGGGGCTACGAGCAGTACTTC
CASSSNRGYEQYF
>.|TRBJ2-5|TRBV5-6|.
TGTGCCAGCAGCCCCGGGGTCGGACAGGAGACCCAGTACTTC
CASSPGVGQETQYF
>few|TRBJ2-1|TRBV29-1|.
TGCAGCGCCTTTAGGGGAACGGGTTACAATGAGCAGTTCTTC
CSAFRGTGYNEQFF
>few|TRBJ2-3|TRBV4-2|.
TGTGCCAGCAGCCCACAGACCTCCTGGGTATCTACAGATACGCAGTATTTT
CASSPQTSWVSTDTQYF
>.|TRBJ1-2|TRBV7-8|.
TGTGCCAGCAGCTTAGGCAGGGCTGACTATGGCTACACCTTC
CASSLGRADYGYTF
>few|TRBJ1-5|TRBV6-5|.
TGTGCCAGCAGTTACGCGGGGGGCAATCAGCCCCAGCATTTT
CASSYAGGNQPQHF
>few|TRBJ1-2|TRBV10-3|TRBD1
TGTGCCATCAGTCCGGACAGGCCATACCGCACCTTC
CAISPDRPYRTF
>few|TRBJ2-2|TRBV6-5|.
TGTGCCAGCAGTTACACCGGTAAAGGGGAGCTGTTTTTT
CASSYTGKGELFF
>many|TRBJ1-2|TRBV6-1|TRBD1
TGTGCCAGCAGTGAAGGGGGACAGATATATGGCTACACCTTC
CASSEGGQIYGYTF
>.|TRBJ1-2|TRBV30|.
TGTGCCTGGAGTGTCAGGGCGGCTGGCTATGGCTACACCTTC
CAWSVRAAGYGYTF
>many|TRBJ2-7|TRBV7-8|.
TGTGCCAGCAGCCTGTCGGGGACTGGCTACGAGCAGTACTTC
CASSLSGTGYEQYF
>few|TRBJ2-1|TRBV11-2|TRBD2
TGTGCCAGCAGCCCCCGACTAGCGGGGGTCTACAATGAGCAGTTCTTC
CASSPRLAGVYNEQFF
>.|TRBJ2-5|TRBV6-1|TRBD1
TGTGCCATCAGTCCGACAGGGGCTCGGGAGGAGACCCAGTACTTC
CAISPTGAREETQYF
>many|TRBJ2-1|TRBV28|.
TGTGCCAGCAGTTTAACCCACGCAGCGCGCAATGAGCAGTTCTTC
CASSLTHAARNEQFF
>.|TRBJ2-5|TRBV7-9|TRBD2
TGTGCCAGCAGCGTGGGACTAGCGGGAGGTCAAGAGACCCAGTACTTC
CASSVGLAGGQETQYF
>.|TRBJ2-1|TRBV27|TRBD2
TGTGCCAGCAGTTTACGCGCGGGAGTCCCCAATGAGCAGTTCTTC
CASSLRAGVPNEQFF